This T cell receptor (beta chain) was captured in a study of a mutant IDH1 vaccine in newly diagnosed glioma. Study summary: Scheduled for weeks 1, 3, 5, 7, 11, 15, 19 and 23, eight vaccinations were given to patients. Most patients had received both radiotherapy and temozolomide, the prior options being radiotherapy, temozolomide, or both. In some groups vaccination began 4-6 weeks post-radiotherapy; others received it with temozolomide.

The time point here: week 11, during vaccination. Alongside topical imiquimod, each dose of vaccine comprised 300 ug of mutant IDH1 20-mer peptide. New WHO grade 3 or 4 astrocytomas that were IDH1-mutant and ATRX-lost occurred in the donors. The CDR3 has 15 residues. The germline gives CDR1 MNHEY, CDR2 SVGAGI. V lost 6 bases to trimming and J lost 5 bases, with 16 bases between them. This clone came up once. Its antigen is not identified. Profiling relied on immunoSEQ multiplex PCR, and the TCRdb table lists in-frame clones only, not all of them. The sample records around 62,000 clones, about 88% being singletons.

The clonotype originates from a man between 40 and 49 years old with glioma. This chain connects TRBV6-5 to TRBJ2-2; no clear D gene. The source material was PBMCs, sampled from a glioma patient whose treatment included an IDH1 peptide vaccine. CDR3 sequence reads: CASRGDGSRTGELFF. CDR3 sequence (DNA): TGTGCCAGCAGAGGTGACGGGTCCCGAACCGGGGAGCTGTTTTTT.